The 12 T cell receptor beta chains below all came from one sample that was sequenced in a study of blood T cells in healthy people across ages. Then a second PCR, running about 6 to 12 cycles, was carried out with a sample-barcoded 5' primer and a J-beta primer mix. From the 5' RACE reads, TCRdb called clonotypes with MiXCR, one entry per CDR3 protein. The sample lists about 1.8 million distinct CDR3 sequences, about 50% seen once, with around 2.1% in the top ten. The sample taken for sequencing was blood. All receptors come from a woman in her thirties or forties in good health.

This chain joins TRBV19 and TRBJ2-4, with D perhaps being TRBD1 or TRBD2 (6 bases each). The CDR3 is 16 residues long. Germline V gene sequence: CDR1 LNHDA, CDR2 SQIVND (reference sequence). Trimming removed 5 bases at V and 1 base at J, with 15 bases between. The CDR3 nucleotides read TGTGCCAGTAGTCTGCGGGACACTAAGGCCAAAAACATTCAGTACTTC. As protein: CASSLRDTKAKNIQYF.

This clonotype has just a few counts. V and J are TRBV5-1 and TRBJ2-6, with unresolved D. Trimming shortened V by 2 bases and J by 1 base, and 10 bases separated the two germline ends. CDR3 length: 16 amino acids. CDR1 is SGHRS, CDR2 YFSETQ, per germline. CDR3 residues: CASSFPRVSGANVLTF. The CDR3 nucleotides are TGCGCCAGCAGCTTCCCTCGGGTATCTGGGGCCAACGTCCTGACTTTC.

This clonotype has just a few counts. V usage is TRBV10-3 and J usage is TRBJ2-7; 9 bases map to TRBD1. V shed 7 bases and J 1 base; nucleotides not matched to a gene: 14. Germline CDR1 is ENHRY and CDR2 is SYGVKD. CDR3 length: 17 amino acids. CDR3 loop: CAINGGQGHAGSYEQYF. The CDR3 DNA is TGTGCCATCAACGGGGGACAGGGTCATGCCGGGTCCTACGAGCAGTACTTC.

This rearrangement joins TRBV9 to TRBJ2-3; D could derive from TRBD1 or TRBD2 (5 bases each). Germline V gene data show CDR1 as SGDLS and CDR2 as YYNGEE. Trimming took 5 bases from V and 11 from J, leaving 15 bases between them. The CDR3 covers 12 residues. CDR3 loop: CASSPGPDVQYF. As DNA, the CDR3 is TGTGCCAGCAGTCCGGGGCCGGACGTGCAGTATTTT.

This chain uses TRBV6-1 with TRBJ1-6; D may be TRBD1 (6 bases). The germline CDR1 and CDR2 sequences are MNHNS and SASEGT. The CDR3 contains 17 residues. V was trimmed by 6 bases and J by 0 bases, leaving 15 bases between them. The CDR3 DNA reads as TGTGCCAGCAGAAATGACAGGCGAAGCTCCTATAATTCACCCCTCCACTTT. It is translated as CASRNDRRSSYNSPLHF.

This chain connects TRBV6-6 to TRBJ2-1; 7 bases fit TRBD1. The CDR3 loop spans 14 amino acids. Germline-derived CDR1 and CDR2 are MNHNY and SVGAGI (reference sequence). Losses at the gene ends were 0 bases for V and 6 bases for J; bases not matched to a gene: 2. The CDR3 DNA is TGTGCCAGCAGTTACTCGACAGGGACCAATGAGCAGTTCTTC. The encoded protein is CASSYSTGTNEQFF.

The chain links TRBV7-2 to TRBJ1-2; 8 bases fit TRBD1. CDR3 length: 15 amino acids. Germline V CDR1 and CDR2: SGHTA, FQGNSA. J lost 6 bases, V lost 5 bases, and 11 bases had no gene match. CDR3 loop: CASSAETGVPNGYTF. DNA for the CDR3: TGTGCCAGCAGCGCAGAGACAGGGGTGCCTAATGGCTACACCTTC.

The V call is TRBV7-2, the J call TRBJ2-1; D unresolved. Trimming took 5 bases from V and 5 from J, leaving 13 bases between them. This CDR3 spans 14 amino acids. Germline CDR1 and CDR2: SGHTA and FQGNSA. The CDR3 is CASSPRPENNEQFF. In DNA form, the CDR3 reads TGTGCCAGCAGCCCCCGCCCAGAGAACAATGAGCAGTTCTTC.

This chain joins TRBV7-9 and TRBJ2-5; tentative D call: TRBD2 (7 bases). The germline V and J ends were trimmed by 2 bases and 3 bases, with 13 bases remaining between them. Germline CDR1 and CDR2: SEHNR and FQNEAQ (reference sequence). The CDR3 runs 15 residues. The CDR3 sequence: CASSLLGGPKETQYF. In DNA, the CDR3 is TGTGCCAGCAGCTTATTGGGGGGGCCTAAAGAGACCCAGTACTTC.

For this clonotype: The junction departs from the called germline gene at one end, perhaps through a read error. The chain's CDR3 is CAGSTGRGTANYGYTF. CDR3 DNA sequence: TGTGCCGGTAGTACCGGACGGGGAACAGCTAACTATGGCTACACCTTC. The chain recombines TRBV19 with TRBJ1-2; D call uncertain. CDR1 LNHDA and CDR2 SQIVND come from the germline V gene (reference sequence). The CDR3 length is 16 residues.

The chain combines TRBV7-9 with TRBJ1-4, with D possibly being TRBD1 (6 bases). The CDR3 runs to 20 residues. In germline, CDR1 is SEHNR, CDR2 FQNEAQ (reference sequence). With 6 bases removed from V and 0 bases from J, the gap between germline ends came to 26 bases. CDR3 nucleotide sequence: TGTGCCAGCAGATCAGGATCCCCTGGGGGCTCGTCTGCAACTAATGAAAAACTGTTTTTT. This gives the protein CASRSGSPGGSSATNEKLFF.

For this clonotype: The junction departs from the called germline gene at one end, perhaps through a read error. The V gene is TRBV7-2, the J gene TRBJ2-5; D might be TRBD1 or TRBD2, each matching 5 bases. The CDR3 sequence is 12 residues long. The germline V gene has CDR1 SGHTA and CDR2 FQGNSA. The CDR3 reads CAGSQSGGTQYF. CDR3 in DNA: TGTGCCGGCAGCCAAAGTGGGGGGACCCAGTACTTC. The variable domain in full, completed from reference TRBV7-2 and TRBJ2-5, reads GAGVSQSPSNKVTEKGKDVELRCDPISGHTALYWYRQSLGQGLEFLIYFQGNSAPDKSGLPSDRFSAERTGGSVSTLTIQRTQQEDSAVYLCAGSQSGGTQYFGPGTRLLVL.